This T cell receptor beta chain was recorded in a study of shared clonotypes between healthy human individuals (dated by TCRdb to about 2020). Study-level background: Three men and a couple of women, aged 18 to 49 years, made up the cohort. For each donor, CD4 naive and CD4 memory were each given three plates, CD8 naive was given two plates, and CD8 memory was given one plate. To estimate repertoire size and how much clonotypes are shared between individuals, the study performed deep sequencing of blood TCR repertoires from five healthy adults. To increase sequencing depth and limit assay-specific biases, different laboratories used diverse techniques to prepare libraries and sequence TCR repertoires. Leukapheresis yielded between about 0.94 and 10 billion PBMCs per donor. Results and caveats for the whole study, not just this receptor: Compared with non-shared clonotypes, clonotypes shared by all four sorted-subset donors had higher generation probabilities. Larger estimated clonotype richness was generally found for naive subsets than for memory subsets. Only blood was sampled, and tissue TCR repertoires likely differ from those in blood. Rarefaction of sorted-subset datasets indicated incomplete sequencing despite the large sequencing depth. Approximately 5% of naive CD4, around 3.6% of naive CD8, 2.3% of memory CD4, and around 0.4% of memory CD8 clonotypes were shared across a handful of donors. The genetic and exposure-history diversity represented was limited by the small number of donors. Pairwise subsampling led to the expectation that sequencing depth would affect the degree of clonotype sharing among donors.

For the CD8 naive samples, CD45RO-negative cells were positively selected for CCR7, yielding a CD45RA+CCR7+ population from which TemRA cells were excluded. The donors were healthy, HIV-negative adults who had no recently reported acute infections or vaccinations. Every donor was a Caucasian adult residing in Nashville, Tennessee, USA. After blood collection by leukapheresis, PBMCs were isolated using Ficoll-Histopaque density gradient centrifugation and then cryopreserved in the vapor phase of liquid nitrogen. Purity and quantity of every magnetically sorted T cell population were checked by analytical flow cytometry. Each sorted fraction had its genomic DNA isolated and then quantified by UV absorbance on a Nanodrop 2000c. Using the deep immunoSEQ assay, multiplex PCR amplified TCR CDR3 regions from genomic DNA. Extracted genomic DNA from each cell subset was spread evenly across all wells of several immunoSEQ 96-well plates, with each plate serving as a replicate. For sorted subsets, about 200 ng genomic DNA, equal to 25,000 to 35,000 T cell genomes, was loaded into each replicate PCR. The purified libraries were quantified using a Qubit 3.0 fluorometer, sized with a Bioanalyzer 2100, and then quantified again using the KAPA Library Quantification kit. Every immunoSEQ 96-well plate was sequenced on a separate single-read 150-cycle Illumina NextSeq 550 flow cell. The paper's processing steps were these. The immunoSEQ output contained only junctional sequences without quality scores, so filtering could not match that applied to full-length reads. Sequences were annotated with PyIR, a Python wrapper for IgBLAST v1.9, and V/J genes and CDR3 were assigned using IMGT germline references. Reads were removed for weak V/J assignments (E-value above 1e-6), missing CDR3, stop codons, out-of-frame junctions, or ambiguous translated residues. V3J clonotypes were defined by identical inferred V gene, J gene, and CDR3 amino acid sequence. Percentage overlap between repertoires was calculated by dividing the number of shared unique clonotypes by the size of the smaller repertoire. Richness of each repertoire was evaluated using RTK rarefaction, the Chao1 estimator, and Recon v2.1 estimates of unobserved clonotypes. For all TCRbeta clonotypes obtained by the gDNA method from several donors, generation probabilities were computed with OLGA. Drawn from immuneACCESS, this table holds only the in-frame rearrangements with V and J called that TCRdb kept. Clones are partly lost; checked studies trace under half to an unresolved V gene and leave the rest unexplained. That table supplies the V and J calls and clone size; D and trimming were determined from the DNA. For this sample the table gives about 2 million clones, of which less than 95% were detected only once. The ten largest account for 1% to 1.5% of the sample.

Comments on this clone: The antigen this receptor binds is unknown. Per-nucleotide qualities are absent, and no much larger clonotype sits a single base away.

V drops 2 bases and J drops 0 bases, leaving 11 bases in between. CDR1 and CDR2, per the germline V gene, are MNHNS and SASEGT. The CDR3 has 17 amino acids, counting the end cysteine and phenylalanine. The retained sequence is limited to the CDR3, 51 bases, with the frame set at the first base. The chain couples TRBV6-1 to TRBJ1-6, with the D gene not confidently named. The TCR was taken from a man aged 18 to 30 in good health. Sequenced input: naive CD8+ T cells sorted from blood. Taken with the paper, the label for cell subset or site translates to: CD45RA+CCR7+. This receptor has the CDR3 CASSEHGPSSYNSPLHF. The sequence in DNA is TGTGCCAGCAGTGAACATGGACCGAGCTCCTATAATTCACCCCTCCACTTT.